The rows below give T cell receptor beta chains drawn from one sample of a study of T cells in Graves' hyperthyroidism and ophthalmopathy. TCRdb reprocessed the multiplex PCR reads via MiXCR and lists one record per CDR3 protein. The data show hundreds of thousands of distinct CDR3 sequences, approximately 25% seen once. Source material: blood. The origin of the receptors is a woman between 35 and 50 years old with Graves' ophthalmopathy. Both conserved end residues are part of each CDR3. The order of the fields is clone size, J gene, V gene, D gene, CDR3 protein, CDR3 DNA. D genes are given only for firm matches. A row's size may be missing; if present it is once, few, many or a size class.

many TRBJ1-5 TRBV3-1 . CASSRSGGNQPQHF TGTGCCAGCAGCCGTTCGGGGGGCAATCAGCCCCAGCATTTT
many TRBJ1-3 TRBV7-7 . CASSQDGGNTIYF TGTGCTAGCAGCCAGGACGGAGGAAACACCATATATTTT
. TRBJ1-1 TRBV12-3/TRBV12-4 . CASSLLGSEAFF TGTGCCAGCAGTTTACTGGGGTCTGAAGCTTTCTTT
many TRBJ1-5 TRBV2 . CASTDVGGADQPQHF TGTGCCAGCACCGATGTGGGGGGCGCTGACCAGCCCCAGCATTTT
. TRBJ2-7 TRBV7-8 . CASKRQGGEASSYEQYF TGTGCCAGCAAACGTCAAGGCGGGGAGGCGAGCTCCTACGAGCAGTACTTC
many TRBJ2-5 TRBV24-1 TRBD2 CATSPGPGLAGEETQYF TGTGCCACCAGTCCTGGGCCGGGACTAGCGGGAGAAGAGACCCAGTACTTC
many TRBJ1-2 TRBV27 TRBD1 CASSILTLAGQGAGGYTF TGTGCCAGCAGCATCCTAACGCTGGCGGGACAGGGGGCTGGTGGCTACACCTTC
many TRBJ1-2 TRBV16 TRBD1 CASSQSGQGGGYTF TGTGCCAGCAGCCAATCAGGACAGGGTGGTGGCTACACCTTC
many TRBJ2-7 TRBV12-3/TRBV12-4 . CASSLEGRGGGSYEQYF TGTGCCAGCAGTTTAGAAGGACGAGGAGGGGGTTCCTACGAGCAGTACTTC
few TRBJ2-7 TRBV6-2/TRBV6-3 . CAISPGDEQCF TGTGCCATCTCCCCGGGTGACGAGCAGTGCTTC
. TRBJ2-2 TRBV20-1 . CSAREGGNTGELFF TGCAGTGCTAGAGAAGGAGGGAACACCGGGGAGCTGTTTTTT
many TRBJ1-3 TRBV12-3/TRBV12-4 . CASSLDLKHSGNTIYF TGTGCCAGCAGTTTAGATCTGAAACACTCTGGAAACACCATATATTTT
many TRBJ2-7 TRBV12-3/TRBV12-4 TRBD2 CASSLAGGGTVAGAYEQYF TGTGCCAGCAGTTTAGCGGGGGGGGGCACTGTAGCGGGAGCCTACGAGCAGTACTTC